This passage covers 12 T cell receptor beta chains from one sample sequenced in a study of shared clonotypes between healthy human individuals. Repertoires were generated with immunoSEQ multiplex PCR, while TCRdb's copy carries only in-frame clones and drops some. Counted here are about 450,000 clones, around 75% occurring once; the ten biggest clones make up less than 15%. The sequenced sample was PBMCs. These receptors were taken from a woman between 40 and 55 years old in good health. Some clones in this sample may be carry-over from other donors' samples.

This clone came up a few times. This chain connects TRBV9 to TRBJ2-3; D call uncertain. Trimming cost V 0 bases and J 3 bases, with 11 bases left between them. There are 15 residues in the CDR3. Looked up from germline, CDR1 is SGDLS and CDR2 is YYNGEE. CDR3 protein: CASSVDGKWTDTQYF. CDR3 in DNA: TGTGCCAGCAGCGTAGATGGGAAGTGGACAGATACGCAGTATTTT.

CDR3 nucleotide sequence: TGTGCCAGCACCCGGGACTCCTATGGCTACACCTTC. Its protein is CASTRDSYGYTF. The chain recombines TRBV5-4 with TRBJ1-2, with D perhaps matching TRBD1 (5 bases). The CDR3 length is 12 residues. The V gene's germline CDR1 is SGHNT and CDR2 YYREEE (reference sequence). V was pared by 6 bases and J by 4 bases, with 10 bases between.

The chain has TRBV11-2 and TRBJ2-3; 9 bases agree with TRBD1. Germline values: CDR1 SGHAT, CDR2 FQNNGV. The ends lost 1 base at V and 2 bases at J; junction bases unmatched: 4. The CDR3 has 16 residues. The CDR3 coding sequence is TGTGCCAGCAGCTTAGGGACAGGGGCCAACACAGATACGCAGTATTTT. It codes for CASSLGTGANTDTQYF.

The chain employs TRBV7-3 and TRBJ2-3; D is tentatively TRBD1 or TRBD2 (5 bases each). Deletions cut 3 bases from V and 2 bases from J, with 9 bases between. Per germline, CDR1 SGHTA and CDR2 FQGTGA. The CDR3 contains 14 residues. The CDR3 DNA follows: TGTGCCAGCAGCTTGGGGGACCCCACAGATACGCAGTATTTT. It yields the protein CASSLGDPTDTQYF.

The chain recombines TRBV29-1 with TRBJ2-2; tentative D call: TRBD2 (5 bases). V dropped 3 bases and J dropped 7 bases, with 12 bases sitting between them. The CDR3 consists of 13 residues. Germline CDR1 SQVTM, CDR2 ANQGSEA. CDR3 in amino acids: CSVDQSGGGELFF. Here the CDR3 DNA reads TGCAGCGTTGACCAGTCCGGAGGCGGGGAGCTGTTTTTT.

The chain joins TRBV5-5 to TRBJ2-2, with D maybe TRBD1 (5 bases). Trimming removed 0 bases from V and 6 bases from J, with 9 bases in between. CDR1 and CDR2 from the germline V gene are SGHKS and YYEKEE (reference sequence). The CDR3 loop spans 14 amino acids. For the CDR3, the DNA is TGTGCCAGCAGCTTGGTTAGGGGTCCCGGGGAGCTGTTTTTT. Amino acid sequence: CASSLVRGPGELFF.

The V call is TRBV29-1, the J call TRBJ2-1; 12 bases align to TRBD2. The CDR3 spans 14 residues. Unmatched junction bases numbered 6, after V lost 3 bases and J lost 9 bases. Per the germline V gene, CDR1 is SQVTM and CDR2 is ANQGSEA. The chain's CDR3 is CSVDRLAGGTEQFF. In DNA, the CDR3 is TGCAGCGTTGATCGCCTAGCGGGAGGGACTGAGCAGTTCTTC.

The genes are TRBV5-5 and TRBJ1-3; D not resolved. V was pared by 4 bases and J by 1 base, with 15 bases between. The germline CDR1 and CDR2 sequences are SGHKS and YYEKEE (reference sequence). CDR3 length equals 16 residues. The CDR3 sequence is CASSPWRSLSGNTIYF. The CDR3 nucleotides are TGTGCCAGCAGCCCCTGGCGGAGTTTGTCTGGAAACACCATATATTTT.

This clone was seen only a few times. This CDR3 is CARSLMGGNLNEKLFF. The CDR3 coding sequence is TGTGCCAGAAGCCTCATGGGGGGGAACCTTAATGAAAAACTGTTTTTT. This chain connects TRBV5-3 to TRBJ1-4, with D perhaps matching TRBD1 (5 bases). TRBV5-3 is filed as an ORF, its function uncertain. V was pared by 4 bases and J by 4 bases, with 17 bases between. This CDR3 contains 16 residues.

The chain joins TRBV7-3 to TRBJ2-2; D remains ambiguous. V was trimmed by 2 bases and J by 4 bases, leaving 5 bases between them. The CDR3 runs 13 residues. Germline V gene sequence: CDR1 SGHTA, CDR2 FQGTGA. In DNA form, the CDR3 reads TGTGCCAGCAGCTTAGTGTCCACCGGGGAGCTGTTTTTT. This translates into CASSLVSTGELFF. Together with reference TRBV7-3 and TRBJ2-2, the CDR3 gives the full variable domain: GAGVSQTPSNKVTEKGKYVELRCDPISGHTALYWYRQSLGQGPEFLIYFQGTGAADDSGLPNDRFFAVRPEGSVSTLKIQRTERGDSAVYLCASSLVSTGELFFGEGSRLTVL.

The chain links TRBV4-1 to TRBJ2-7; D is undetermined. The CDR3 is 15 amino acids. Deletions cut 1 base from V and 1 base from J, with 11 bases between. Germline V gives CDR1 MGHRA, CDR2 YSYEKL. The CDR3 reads CASSQVLSHSYEQYF. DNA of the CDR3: TGCGCCAGCAGCCAAGTTCTCAGTCATTCCTACGAGCAGTACTTC.

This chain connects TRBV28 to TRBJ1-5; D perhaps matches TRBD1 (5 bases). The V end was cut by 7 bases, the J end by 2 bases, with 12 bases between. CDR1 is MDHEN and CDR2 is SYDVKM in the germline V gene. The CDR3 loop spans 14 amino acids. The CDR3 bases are TGTGCCAGCACCCCGGGGCTTGGCAATCAGCCCCAGCATTTT. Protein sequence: CASTPGLGNQPQHF.